The 12 T cell receptor beta chains below all came from one sample that was sequenced in a study of T-cell memory formation after mild COVID-19. MiXCR was run by TCRdb on the 5' RACE reads, yielding one entry per CDR3 protein. This table has some 300,000 distinct CDR3 sequences, 20% to 25% appearing once. Sequences were obtained from PBMCs or a T cell subset sorted from them (not recorded which). Every receptor here comes from a man younger than 30 who had mild COVID-19 (a few samples of this study predate the infection). Cell type and time point are not known.

In this sample, this clonotype turned up many times. The CDR3 DNA reads as TGTGCCAGCAGCCGTGGGACTTCCTACGAGCAGTACTTC. It codes for CASSRGTSYEQYF. The chain combines TRBV7-9 with TRBJ2-7, with D possibly being TRBD2 (6 bases). The CDR3 has 13 residues. The V and J ends lost 5 bases and 1 base respectively, with 9 bases between them. Germline assignment: CDR1 SEHNR and CDR2 FQNEAQ (reference sequence). Filled out from reference TRBV7-9 and TRBJ2-7, the complete variable domain reads DTGVSQNPRHKITKRGQNVTFRCDPISEHNRLYWYRQTLGQGPEFLTYFQNEAQLEKSRLLSDRFSAERPKGSFSTLEIQRTEQGDSAMYLCASSRGTSYEQYFGPGTRLTVT.

This clonotype has only a few counts. The chain combines TRBV6-2 or TRBV6-3 with TRBJ1-3; D remains ambiguous. V was pared by 5 bases and J by 9 bases, with 8 bases between. The length of the CDR3 is 11 residues. Germline V CDR1 and CDR2: MNHEY, SVGEGT. CDR3 in amino acids: CASSLPSTIYF. CDR3 DNA: TGTGCCAGCAGTCTCCCGAGCACCATATATTTT.

V gene TRBV6-1 combines with J gene TRBJ1-6, with TRBD1 matching over 7 bases. Germline CDR1 is MNHNS and CDR2 is SASEGT. The J segment lost 13 bases and the V segment lost 3 bases, leaving 9 bases of the junction unmatched. The CDR3 runs 14 residues. DNA of the CDR3: TGTGCCAGCAGTGACGACAGGGCGACAGGGCCCCTCCACTTT. Protein product: CASSDDRATGPLHF.

This chain connects TRBV5-4 to TRBJ2-5, with 9 bases identical to TRBD1. The CDR3 spans 13 residues. Trimming removed 0 bases from V and 6 bases from J; junction bases left unmatched: 0. The germline V gene has CDR1 SGHNT and CDR2 YYREEE (reference sequence). The CDR3 nucleotides are TGTGCCAGCAGCTTGGACAGGGGGCAGACCCAGTACTTC. Translated, it gives CASSLDRGQTQYF.

This clonotype has only a few counts. The CDR3 coding sequence is TGTGCCAGCAGCCAAGATTACGCAGGGAACCAGCCCCAGCATTTT. Protein product: CASSQDYAGNQPQHF. The V gene is TRBV4-2, the J gene TRBJ1-5, with D maybe TRBD1 (5 bases). The V end was cut by 0 bases, the J end by 7 bases, with 13 bases between. This CDR3 spans 15 amino acids. From germline, CDR1 is LGHNA and CDR2 YNFKEQ.

The chain carries TRBV7-9 and TRBJ1-1; maybe TRBD1 (6 bases). Per germline, CDR1 SEHNR and CDR2 FQNEAQ (reference sequence). The CDR3 has 16 amino acids. V was trimmed by 7 bases and J by 2 bases, leaving 20 bases between them. The CDR3 loop is CASNAAKQGTNTEAFF. CDR3 DNA: TGTGCCAGCAACGCCGCAAAACAGGGAACTAACACTGAAGCTTTCTTT.

The genes are TRBV7-2 and TRBJ2-3; TRBD2 agrees at 7 bases. V lost 1 base and J lost 1; bases outside the gene matches: 5. Germline V gives CDR1 SGHTA, CDR2 FQGNSA. This CDR3 region has 16 residues. The CDR3 protein is CASSLGWGGGTDTQYF. CDR3 nucleotides: TGTGCCAGCAGCTTAGGATGGGGGGGAGGCACAGATACGCAGTATTTT.

This clonotype was seen a few times. The CDR3 loop reads CASSFETGSGNTIYF. The CDR3 DNA sequence: TGTGCCAGCAGTTTTGAAACAGGGTCTGGAAACACCATATATTTT. J is TRBJ1-3 and V is TRBV6-2 or TRBV6-3; D might be TRBD1 (6 bases). This CDR3 contains 15 residues. Trimming pared 4 bases from V and 1 base from J, leaving 11 bases between. The germline V gene has CDR1 MNHEY and CDR2 SVGEGT.

This chain joins TRBV6-4 and TRBJ1-1; D is unclear. This CDR3 has 13 residues. Deletions cut 2 bases from V and 2 bases from J, with 6 bases between. The V gene's germline CDR1 is MRHNA and CDR2 SNTAGT. The CDR3 coding sequence is TGTGCCAGCAGTGACACCGAAAACACTGAAGCTTTCTTT. This translates into CASSDTENTEAFF.

This chain uses TRBV5-1 with TRBJ2-7; no clear D gene. Trimming took off 0 bases at V and 3 bases at J, with 7 bases between the two ends. This CDR3 has 13 residues. The V gene's germline CDR1 is SGHRS and CDR2 YFSETQ. The CDR3 region is CASSLEAGYEQYV. CDR3 DNA sequence: TGCGCCAGCAGCTTGGAGGCAGGCTACGAGCAGTACGTC.

This clonotype turned up a few times. The chain links TRBV28 to TRBJ2-3; no definite D call. Trimming removed 5 bases from V and 6 bases from J, with 9 bases in between. CDR3 length equals 12 residues. Germline CDR1 and CDR2: MDHEN and SYDVKM. CDR3 sequence reads: CASSPLFDTQYF. The CDR3 nucleotides are TGTGCCAGCAGTCCCCTCTTCGATACGCAGTATTTT.

A few counts support this clonotype. J is TRBJ2-5 and V is TRBV6-6, with D perhaps matching TRBD2 (5 bases). This CDR3 is built from 12 residues. From germline, CDR1 is MNHNY and CDR2 SVGAGI (reference sequence). With 6 bases removed from V and 1 base from J, the gap between germline ends came to 6 bases. The CDR3 protein is CASRRAQETQYF. The CDR3 bases are TGTGCCAGCAGGAGGGCCCAAGAGACCCAGTACTTC.